Shown below are 25 T cell receptor beta chains from a single sample sequenced in a study of T cell responses to AZD1222 COVID-19 vaccine. Repertoires were generated with immunoSEQ multiplex PCR, while TCRdb's copy carries only in-frame clones and drops some. The sample has 90,000 to 150,000 clones; about 90% are singletons. The sequencing used peripheral blood, collected 28 days after the second AZD1222 dose. The receptor source for this set is an adult who received the AZD1222 COVID-19 vaccine.

The rearrangement uses TRBV7-8 and TRBJ2-1; 9 nucleotides align to TRBD1. The CDR3 runs 15 residues. Trimming at V came to 4 bases and at J to 6 bases, leaving 7 bases not matched to a gene. Germline CDR1 reads SGHVS; CDR2 reads FQNEAQ. The CDR3 DNA reads TGTGCCAGCAGCTGGGGCGGGACAGGGAGCAATGAGCAGTTCTTC. It is translated as CASSWGGTGSNEQFF.

DNA of the CDR3: TGTGCCAGTAGTATCGGTGGGCCTCATCAGCCCCAGCATTTT. Its protein is CASSIGGPHQPQHF. The chain uses TRBV19 and TRBJ1-5, with unresolved D. CDR1 is LNHDA and CDR2 is SQIVND in the germline V gene (reference sequence). V was clipped by 3 bases and J by 5 bases, with 11 bases between them. This CDR3 spans 14 amino acids.

This chain uses TRBV24-1 with TRBJ2-1, with 11 bases identical to TRBD2. The CDR3 loop spans 15 amino acids. Per germline, CDR1 KGHDR and CDR2 SFDVKD. V lost 7 bases and J lost 7; bases outside the gene matches: 8. In DNA form, the CDR3 reads TGTGCCACCAGAAATAGCGGGGGGGCCGGTAATGAGCAGTTCTTC. Residues: CATRNSGGAGNEQFF.

This chain uses TRBV5-1 with TRBJ2-5; D is perhaps TRBD1 (5 bases). V was clipped by 4 bases and J by 3 bases, with 13 bases between them. The CDR3 covers 14 residues. CDR1 is SGHRS and CDR2 is YFSETQ in the germline V gene. CDR3 DNA: TGCGCCAGCAGCAACCTTCAGGGCGAAGAGACCCAGTACTTC. The encoded protein is CASSNLQGEETQYF.

The chain employs TRBV5-1 and TRBJ1-3; weak D call: TRBD1 (5 bases). Trimming pared 2 bases from V and 0 bases from J, leaving 12 bases between. The CDR3 spans 16 residues. Germline assignment: CDR1 SGHRS and CDR2 YFSETQ. The CDR3 DNA sequence: TGCGCCAGCAGCTTCCGGGACGGTTCCTCTGGAAACACCATATATTTT. Translation gives CASSFRDGSSGNTIYF.

The chain is built from TRBV6-2 or TRBV6-3 and TRBJ1-2; TRBD1 matches at 9 bases. The germline CDR1 and CDR2 sequences are MNHEY and SVGEGT. CDR3 length: 14 amino acids. V lost 4 bases to trimming and J lost 7 bases; unmatched junction nucleotides: 7. The CDR3 DNA sequence: TGTGCCAGCAGTTCCCAAGGGACAGGGTCTGGCTACACCTTC. Translating it yields CASSSQGTGSGYTF.

The rearrangement links TRBV7-6 to TRBJ1-4; 7 nucleotides align to TRBD1. There are 14 residues in the CDR3. The V segment lost 3 bases and the J segment 7 bases; nucleotides outside the gene matches: 5. Germline-derived CDR1 and CDR2 are SGHVS and FNYEAQ. The CDR3 here is CASSFRTGFEKLFF. The CDR3 nucleotides read TGTGCCAGCAGCTTCAGGACAGGATTTGAAAAACTGTTTTTT.

This sequence joins TRBV29-1 and TRBJ2-3; TRBD1 matches 7 bases. CDR3 length: 12 residues. The germline V gene has CDR1 SQVTM and CDR2 ANQGSEA. V lost 2 bases, J lost 6 bases, and 2 bases stayed unmatched. CDR3 nucleotides: TGCAGCGTTGAAACAGGGGTGGATACGCAGTATTTT. Translating it yields CSVETGVDTQYF.

The rearrangement links TRBV6-5 to TRBJ2-2; TRBD2 matches at 10 bases. The CDR3 length is 15 residues. Germline trimming cut 6 bases from V and 0 bases from J; bases unmatched to any gene: 1. CDR1 and CDR2 from the germline V gene are MNHEY and SVGAGI. CDR3 loop: CASRGLAANTGELFF. The DNA for the CDR3 is TGTGCCAGCAGAGGACTAGCGGCGAACACCGGGGAGCTGTTTTTT.

The rearrangement joins TRBV9 to TRBJ1-4; 9 bases are a match to TRBD1. V dropped 0 bases and J dropped 7; count of bases not matched to a gene: 4. CDR1 and CDR2 from the germline V gene are SGDLS and YYNGEE. This CDR3 is 15 amino acids long. CDR3 sequence: CASSVGTGEGEKLFF. The CDR3 coding sequence is TGTGCCAGCAGCGTAGGGACAGGGGAAGGTGAAAAACTGTTTTTT.

This clone was picked up a small number of times. V gene TRBV9 combines with J gene TRBJ1-1, with 7 bases that match TRBD1. The CDR3 has 17 amino acids. Germline trimming cut 3 bases from V and 0 bases from J; bases unmatched to any gene: 11. Germline V lookup: CDR1 SGDLS, CDR2 YYNGEE. This chain's CDR3 is CASSADRVMFMNTEAFF. Written as DNA, the CDR3 is TGTGCCAGCAGCGCAGACAGGGTGATGTTCATGAACACTGAAGCTTTCTTT.

This clone has just a few counts. V and J are TRBV5-1 and TRBJ1-4, with 8 positions matching TRBD1. Trimming at V came to 4 bases and at J to 6 bases, leaving 8 bases not matched to a gene. Germline CDR1 is SGHRS and CDR2 is YFSETQ. The CDR3 consists of 15 residues. The CDR3 is CASSVQGTGHEKLFF. The CDR3 region has the DNA TGCGCCAGCAGCGTGCAAGGGACAGGTCATGAAAAACTGTTTTTT.

This chain links TRBV14 with TRBJ1-5; no clear D. CDR3 length: 13 residues. Germline CDR1 SGHDN, CDR2 FVKESK. V lost 5 bases to trimming and J lost 6 bases, with 11 bases between them. The CDR3 here is CASSSGIFQPQHF. DNA of the CDR3: TGTGCCAGCAGCTCAGGAATTTTTCAGCCCCAGCATTTT. Variable domain in full (rest from reference TRBV14 and TRBJ1-5): EAGVTQFPSHSVIEKGQTVTLRCDPISGHDNLYWYRRVMGKEIKFLLHFVKESKQDESGMPNNRFLAERTGGTYSTLKVQPAELEDSGVYFCASSSGIFQPQHFGDGTRLSIL.

The genes are TRBV6-5 and TRBJ2-1; D may correspond to TRBD1 or TRBD2 (5 bases each). This CDR3 is built from 15 residues. The V and J ends lost 4 bases and 2 bases respectively, with 12 bases between them. Looked up from germline, CDR1 is MNHEY and CDR2 is SVGAGI. CDR3 DNA: TGTGCCAGCAGTTTCCCGGGACGGACCTACAATGAGCAGTTCTTC. Its translation is CASSFPGRTYNEQFF.

This clone was seen once. Here the CDR3 DNA reads TGTGCCAGCAAGGCAAATGCAGAAAACTATGGCTACACCTTC. Translating it yields CASKANAENYGYTF. The chain carries TRBV6-5 and TRBJ1-2, with no clear D. Germline lookup yields CDR1 MNHEY and CDR2 SVGAGI. The CDR3 length is 14 residues. V was trimmed by 7 bases and J by 2 bases, leaving 14 bases between them.

This clone turned up a few times. V gene TRBV29-1 combines with J gene TRBJ2-7; D not certain. The germline V gene has CDR1 SQVTM and CDR2 ANQGSEA. The CDR3 loop spans 12 amino acids. Trimming took 7 bases from V and 1 from J, leaving 11 bases between them. The CDR3 DNA sequence: TGCAGCGCCCGAAGTAGTTCCTACGAGCAGTACTTC. Translating it yields CSARSSSYEQYF.

Only one count was recorded for this clone. This chain links TRBV7-2 with TRBJ1-1; D may be TRBD1 (5 bases). Germline CDR1 is SGHTA and CDR2 is FQGNSA. Trimming removed 5 bases from V and 6 bases from J, with 22 bases in between. The CDR3 has 16 amino acids. CDR3: CASSTSSWGGSPEAFF. In DNA form, the CDR3 reads TGTGCCAGCAGCACCAGCTCCTGGGGCGGGTCCCCTGAAGCTTTCTTT.

The chain links TRBV4-2 to TRBJ2-3, with 8 bases that match TRBD2. CDR3 length equals 19 residues. The junction had 14 bases not matched to a gene; V was cut back by 3 bases and J by 0 bases. The germline CDR1 and CDR2 sequences are LGHNA and YNFKEQ. CDR3 protein: CASSQRPAGDPSSTDTQYF. The CDR3 nucleotides read TGTGCCAGCAGCCAGAGGCCAGCGGGGGATCCCTCTAGCACAGATACGCAGTATTTT.

The V gene is TRBV6-2 or TRBV6-3, the J gene TRBJ1-2; D ambiguous. V lost 5 bases to trimming and J lost 5 bases, with 15 bases between them. This CDR3 comprises 14 residues. Looked up from germline, CDR1 is MNHEY and CDR2 is SVGEGT. DNA for the CDR3: TGTGCCAGCAGTAGCCTAAGGGTTGGATATGGCTACACCTTC. Amino acid sequence: CASSSLRVGYGYTF.

This clone was observed a single time. The rearrangement joins TRBV5-1 to TRBJ2-2; maybe TRBD2 (5 bases). Trimming shortened V by 1 base and J by 0 bases, and 13 bases separated the two germline ends. The CDR3 loop spans 17 amino acids. The V gene's germline CDR1 is SGHRS and CDR2 YFSETQ. The CDR3 region is CASSLSPLVTNTGELFF. The CDR3 DNA follows: TGCGCCAGCAGCTTGTCGCCACTAGTTACGAACACCGGGGAGCTGTTTTTT.

The V and J genes are TRBV3-1 (or the pseudogene TRBV3-2) and TRBJ2-1; no clear D. The CDR3 is made up of 15 amino acids. V was clipped by 1 base and J by 4 bases, with 11 bases between them. Looked up from germline, CDR1 is LGHDT and CDR2 is YNNKEL (reference sequence). Here the CDR3 reads CASSQVVGSYNEQFF. In nucleotides, the CDR3 is TGTGCCAGCAGCCAAGTAGTAGGGTCTTACAATGAGCAGTTCTTC.

V usage is TRBV19 and J usage is TRBJ1-3; 8 nucleotides agree with TRBD1. CDR1 is LNHDA and CDR2 is SQIVND in the germline V gene (reference sequence). The CDR3 sequence is 16 residues long. Trimming at V came to 11 bases and at J to 0 bases, leaving 12 bases not matched to a gene. DNA for the CDR3: TGTGCCCTTCCCGACAGGGGCCGCGACTCTGGAAACACCATATATTTT. This encodes CALPDRGRDSGNTIYF.

The chain links TRBV11-2 to TRBJ1-6, with 8 bases matching TRBD1. CDR3 length: 14 residues. The V and J ends lost 2 bases and 8 bases, in that order; junction bases with no gene match: 2. CDR1 is SGHAT, CDR2 FQNNGV, per germline. CDR3 sequence (DNA): TGTGCCAGCAGCTTAACAGGGGGAGATTCACCCCTCCACTTT. Its translation: CASSLTGGDSPLHF.

The chain is built from TRBV4-2 and TRBJ2-2, with a weak D call TRBD1 (6 bases). Per germline, CDR1 LGHNA and CDR2 YNFKEQ. The CDR3 length is 17 residues. Deletions cut 2 bases from V and 6 bases from J, with 19 bases between. CDR3 DNA: TGTGCCAGCAGCCAATCTATCAACAGGGATTGGGCCGGGGAGCTGTTTTTT. It specifies CASSQSINRDWAGELFF.

The J gene is TRBJ2-1, the V gene TRBV7-3; TRBD2 matches at 8 bases. The junction had 11 bases not matched to a gene; V was cut back by 5 bases and J by 8 bases. This CDR3 is built from 15 residues. CDR1 and CDR2 from the germline V gene are SGHTA and FQGTGA. CDR3 DNA sequence: TGTGCCAGCAGCCGGGACCGCGGGGGGTTAGATGAGCAGTTCTTC. Protein: CASSRDRGGLDEQFF.